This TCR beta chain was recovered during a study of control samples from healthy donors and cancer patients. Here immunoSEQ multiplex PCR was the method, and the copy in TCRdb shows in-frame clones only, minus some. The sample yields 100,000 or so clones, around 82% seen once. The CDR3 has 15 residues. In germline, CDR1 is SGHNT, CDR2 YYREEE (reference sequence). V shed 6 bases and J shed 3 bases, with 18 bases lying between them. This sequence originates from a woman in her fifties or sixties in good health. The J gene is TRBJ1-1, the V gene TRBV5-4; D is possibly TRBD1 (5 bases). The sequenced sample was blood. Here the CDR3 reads CASTPNWGSDTEAFF. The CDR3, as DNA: TGTGCCAGCACCCCGAATTGGGGGTCTGACACTGAAGCTTTCTTT.